Following are 6 T cell receptor beta chains from one sample sequenced in a study of response to subunit inactivated influenza vaccine. A single record per CDR3 protein comes from TCRdb applying MiXCR to the RT-PCR reads. The data contain some 570,000 distinct CDR3 sequences, about 11% of them seen just once; the ten biggest clones take up 11%. These data were likewise used in another study, on T cells expressing NK-cell markers. According to that study: Generation of TCR beta cDNA was performed by 5'RACE template switching incorporating UMIs.

The specimen comprised PBMCs from blood, sampled on the day of vaccination. Receptors were obtained from a man aged 50 to 59 who received an inactivated influenza vaccine.

This clonotype came up many times. The V gene is TRBV12-3 or TRBV12-4, the J gene TRBJ1-6; the D is unclear. V was pared by 4 bases and J by 9 bases, with 16 bases between. The CDR3 consists of 15 residues. The CDR3: CASSWRPTGGSPLHF. CDR3 in DNA: TGTGCCAGCAGTTGGAGGCCCACGGGCGGTTCACCCCTCCACTTT.

This clonotype has more than one count but fewer than ten. CDR3 DNA: TGTGCCAGTAGTATTTCAGGGGAACGCGACATTCAGTACTTC. Protein: CASSISGERDIQYF. V gene TRBV19 combines with J gene TRBJ2-4, with a weak D call TRBD1 (6 bases). Trimming removed 3 bases at V and 8 bases at J, with 14 bases between. The CDR3 has 14 residues. Germline CDR1 and CDR2: LNHDA and SQIVND (reference sequence).

This clonotype has a count of ten or more. The rearrangement joins TRBV7-2 to TRBJ1-1; 9 bases are shared with TRBD1. J gave up 4 bases and V 4 bases, and 1 base lay outside the gene matches. The CDR3 has 13 amino acids. In germline, CDR1 is SGHTA, CDR2 FQGNSA. The CDR3 nucleotides read TGTGCCAGCAGCTGGGGACAGGGCACTGAAGCTTTCTTT. This codes for CASSWGQGTEAFF.

This clonotype was counted only a few times. V and J are TRBV10-2 and TRBJ2-3; 8 nucleotides match TRBD2. CDR1 WSHSY and CDR2 SAAADI come from the germline V gene. CDR3 length: 16 amino acids. Germline trimming cut 3 bases from V and 3 bases from J; bases unmatched to any gene: 8. The CDR3 DNA follows: TGCGCCAGCAGTGACCCTTTCGGGGGGGCGACAGATACGCAGTATTTT. Encoded protein: CASSDPFGGATDTQYF.

This clonotype was counted a few times. V usage is TRBV5-1 and J usage is TRBJ2-2; weak D call: TRBD1 (6 bases). The germline CDR1 and CDR2 sequences are SGHRS and YFSETQ. The V and J ends lost 1 base and 6 bases respectively, with 10 bases between them. The CDR3 is 14 residues long. The CDR3 is CASSLQGLAGELFF. CDR3 DNA sequence: TGCGCCAGCAGCTTGCAGGGGCTAGCCGGGGAGCTGTTTTTT.

This clonotype came up a few times. V gene TRBV30 combines with J gene TRBJ1-5; D may be TRBD1 (5 bases). CDR3 length equals 14 residues. V lost 1 base and J 2 bases, leaving 9 bases between the germline ends. Germline V gene lookup returns CDR1 GTSNPN and CDR2 SVGIG (reference sequence). Here the CDR3 DNA reads TGTGCCTGGAGTGGGGGACTCGGCAATCAGCCCCAGCATTTT. It codes for CAWSGGLGNQPQHF. The whole variable domain, remainder taken from reference TRBV30 and TRBJ1-5, is SQTIHQWPATLVQPVGSPLSLECTVEGTSNPNLYWYRQAAGRGLQLLFYSVGIGQISSEVPQNLSASRPQDRQFILSSKKLLLSDSGFYLCAWSGGLGNQPQHFGDGTRLSIL.